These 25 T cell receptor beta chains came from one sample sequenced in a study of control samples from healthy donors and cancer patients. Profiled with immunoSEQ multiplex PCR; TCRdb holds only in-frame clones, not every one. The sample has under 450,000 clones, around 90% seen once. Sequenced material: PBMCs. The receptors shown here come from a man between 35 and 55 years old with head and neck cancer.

CDR3 DNA sequence: TGCGCCAGCAGCCAAGATTCGGCTGCGGGAGAGCAGTACTTC. Protein product: CASSQDSAAGEQYF. This sequence joins TRBV4-1 and TRBJ2-7; tentatively, D is TRBD2 (6 bases). The CDR3 covers 14 residues. The V end lost 0 bases, the J end lost 7 bases, and 13 bases lay between the germline ends. From germline, CDR1 is MGHRA and CDR2 YSYEKL.

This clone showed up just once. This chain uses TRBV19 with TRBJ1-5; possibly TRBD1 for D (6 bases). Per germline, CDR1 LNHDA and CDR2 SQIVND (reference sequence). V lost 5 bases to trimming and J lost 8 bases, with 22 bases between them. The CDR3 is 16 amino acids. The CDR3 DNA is TGTGCCAGTAGTCGTCCAGGGGCGGGCACAAAGGAGCCCCAGCATTTT. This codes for CASSRPGAGTKEPQHF.

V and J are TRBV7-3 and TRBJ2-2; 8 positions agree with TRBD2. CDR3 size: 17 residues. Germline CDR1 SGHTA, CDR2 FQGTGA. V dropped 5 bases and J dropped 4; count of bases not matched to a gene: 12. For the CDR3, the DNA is TGTGCCAGCAGCCCTGAGGGGACTAGATACGTCACCGGGGAGCTGTTTTTT. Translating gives CASSPEGTRYVTGELFF.

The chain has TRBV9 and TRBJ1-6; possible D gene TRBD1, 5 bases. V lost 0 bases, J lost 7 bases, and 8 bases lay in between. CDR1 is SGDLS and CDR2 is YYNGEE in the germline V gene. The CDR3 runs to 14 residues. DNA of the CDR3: TGTGCCAGCAGCGTAGATGGGGGAAATTCACCCCTCCACTTT. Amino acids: CASSVDGGNSPLHF.

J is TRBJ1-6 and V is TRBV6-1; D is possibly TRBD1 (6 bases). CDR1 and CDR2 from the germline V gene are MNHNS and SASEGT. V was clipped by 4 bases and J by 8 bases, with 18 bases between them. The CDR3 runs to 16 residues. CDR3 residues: CASSGSSGGGYSPLHF. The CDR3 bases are TGTGCCAGCAGTGGAAGTTCGGGGGGCGGGTATTCACCCCTCCACTTT.

The CDR3: CASSQVGYQETQYF. As DNA, the CDR3 is TGCGCCAGCAGCCAAGTAGGCTACCAAGAGACCCAGTACTTC. The rearrangement links TRBV4-1 to TRBJ2-5; D unclear. The V gene lost 1 base and the J gene lost 0 bases, with 6 bases spanning the gap. This CDR3 is built from 14 residues. The germline CDR1 and CDR2 sequences are MGHRA and YSYEKL.

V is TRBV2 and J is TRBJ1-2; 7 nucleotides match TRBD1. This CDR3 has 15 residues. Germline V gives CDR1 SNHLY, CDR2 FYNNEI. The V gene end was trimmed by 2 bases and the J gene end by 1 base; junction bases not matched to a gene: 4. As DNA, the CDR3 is TGTGCCAGCAGTGAAAGCGCAGGGGGTAACTATGGCTACACCTTC. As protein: CASSESAGGNYGYTF.

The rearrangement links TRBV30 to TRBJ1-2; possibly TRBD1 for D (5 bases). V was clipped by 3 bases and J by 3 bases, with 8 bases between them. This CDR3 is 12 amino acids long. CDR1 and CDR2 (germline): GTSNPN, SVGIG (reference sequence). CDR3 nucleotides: TGTGCCTGGAGAGACAGCTACTATGGCTACACCTTC. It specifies CAWRDSYYGYTF.

CDR3 region: CASSLSPGWSKEMNTEAFF. In DNA, the CDR3 is TGTGCCAGCAGCTTATCGCCGGGGTGGTCAAAGGAGATGAACACTGAAGCTTTCTTT. This chain connects TRBV7-8 to TRBJ1-1, with no clear D. V was shortened by 2 bases and J by 0 bases, with 22 bases between the two germline ends. The CDR3 has 19 residues. Per germline, CDR1 SGHVS and CDR2 FQNEAQ.

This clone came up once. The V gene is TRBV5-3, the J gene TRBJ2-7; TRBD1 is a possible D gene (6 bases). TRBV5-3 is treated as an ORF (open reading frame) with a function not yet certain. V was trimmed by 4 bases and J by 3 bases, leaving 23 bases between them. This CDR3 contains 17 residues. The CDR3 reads CARSLERGQWFYYEQYF. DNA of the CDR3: TGTGCCAGAAGCCTGGAGAGGGGACAATGGTTCTACTACGAGCAGTACTTC.

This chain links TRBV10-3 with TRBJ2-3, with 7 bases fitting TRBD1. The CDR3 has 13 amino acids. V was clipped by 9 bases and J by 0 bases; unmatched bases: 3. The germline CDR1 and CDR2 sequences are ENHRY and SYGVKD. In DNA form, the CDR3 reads TGTGCCATTGGGACAGACAGCACAGATACGCAGTATTTT. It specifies CAIGTDSTDTQYF.

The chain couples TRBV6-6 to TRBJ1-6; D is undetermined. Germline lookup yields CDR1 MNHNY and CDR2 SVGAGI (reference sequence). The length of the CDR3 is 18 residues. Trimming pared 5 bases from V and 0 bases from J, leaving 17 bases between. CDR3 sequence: CASSRTDGLSSYNSPLHF. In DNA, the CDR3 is TGTGCCAGCAGTCGTACTGACGGGTTGTCCTCCTATAATTCACCCCTCCACTTT.

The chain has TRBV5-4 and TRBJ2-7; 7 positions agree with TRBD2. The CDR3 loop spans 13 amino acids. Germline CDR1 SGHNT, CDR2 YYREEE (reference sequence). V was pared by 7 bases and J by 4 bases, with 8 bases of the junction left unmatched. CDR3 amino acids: CASSVGLGYEQYF. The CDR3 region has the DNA TGTGCCAGCTCCGTCGGACTAGGTTACGAGCAGTACTTC.

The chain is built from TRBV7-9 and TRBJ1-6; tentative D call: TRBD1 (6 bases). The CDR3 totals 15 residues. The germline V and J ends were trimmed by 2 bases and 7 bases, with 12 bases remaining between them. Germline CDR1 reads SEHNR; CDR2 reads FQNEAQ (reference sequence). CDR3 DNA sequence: TGTGCCAGCAGCTTATCGTGGCAGGGGAATTCACCCCTCCACTTT. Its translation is CASSLSWQGNSPLHF.

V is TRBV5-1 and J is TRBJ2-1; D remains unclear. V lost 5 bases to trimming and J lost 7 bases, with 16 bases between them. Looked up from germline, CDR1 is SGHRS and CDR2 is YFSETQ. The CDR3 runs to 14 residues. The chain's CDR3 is CASSPYTPENEQFF. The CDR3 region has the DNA TGCGCCAGCAGTCCTTATACCCCTGAGAATGAGCAGTTCTTC.

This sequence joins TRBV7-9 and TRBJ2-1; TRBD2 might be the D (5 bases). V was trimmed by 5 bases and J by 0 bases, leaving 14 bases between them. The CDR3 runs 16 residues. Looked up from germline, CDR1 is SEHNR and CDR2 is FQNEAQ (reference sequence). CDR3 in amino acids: CASSGRAGSSYNEQFF. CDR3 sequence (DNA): TGTGCCAGCAGCGGCCGGGCGGGCAGCTCCTACAATGAGCAGTTCTTC.

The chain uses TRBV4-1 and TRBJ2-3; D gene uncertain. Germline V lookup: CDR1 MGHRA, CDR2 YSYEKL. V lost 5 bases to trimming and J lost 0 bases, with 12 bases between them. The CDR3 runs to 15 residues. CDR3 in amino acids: CASSLSPPSTDTQYF. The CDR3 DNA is TGCGCCAGCAGCTTAAGTCCACCCAGCACAGATACGCAGTATTTT.

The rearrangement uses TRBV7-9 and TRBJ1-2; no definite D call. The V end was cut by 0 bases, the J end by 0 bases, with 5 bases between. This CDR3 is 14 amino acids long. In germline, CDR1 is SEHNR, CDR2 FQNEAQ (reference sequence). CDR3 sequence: CASSLAGSNYGYTF. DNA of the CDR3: TGTGCCAGCAGCTTAGCCGGTTCTAACTATGGCTACACCTTC.

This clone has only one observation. The CDR3 DNA reads TGTGCCAGCAGTCCAGGGGTAGCCAATCGCTACAATGAGCAGTTCTTC. Translating it yields CASSPGVANRYNEQFF. The chain carries TRBV7-3 and TRBJ2-1, with a weak D call TRBD1 (6 bases). Trimming shortened V by 6 bases and J by 3 bases, and 18 bases separated the two germline ends. Germline assignment: CDR1 SGHTA and CDR2 FQGTGA. The CDR3 is 16 residues long. Looking up the rest from reference TRBV7-3 and TRBJ2-1 gives the full variable domain: GAGVSQTPSNKVTEKGKYVELRCDPISGHTALYWYRQSLGQGPEFLIYFQGTGAADDSGLPNDRFFAVRPEGSVSTLKIQRTERGDSAVYLCASSPGVANRYNEQFFGPGTRLTVL.

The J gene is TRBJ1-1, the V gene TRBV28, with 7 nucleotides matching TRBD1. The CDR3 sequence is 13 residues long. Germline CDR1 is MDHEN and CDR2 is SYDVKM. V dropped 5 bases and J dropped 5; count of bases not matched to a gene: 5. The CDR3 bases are TGTGCCAGCAGTCCGGGACAGTGGACTGAAGCTTTCTTT. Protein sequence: CASSPGQWTEAFF.

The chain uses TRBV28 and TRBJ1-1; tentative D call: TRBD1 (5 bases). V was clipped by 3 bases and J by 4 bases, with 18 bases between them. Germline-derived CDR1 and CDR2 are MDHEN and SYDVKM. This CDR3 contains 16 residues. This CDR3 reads CASSFVGGLAGTEAFF. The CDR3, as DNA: TGTGCCAGCAGTTTTGTTGGGGGGTTGGCCGGCACTGAAGCTTTCTTT.

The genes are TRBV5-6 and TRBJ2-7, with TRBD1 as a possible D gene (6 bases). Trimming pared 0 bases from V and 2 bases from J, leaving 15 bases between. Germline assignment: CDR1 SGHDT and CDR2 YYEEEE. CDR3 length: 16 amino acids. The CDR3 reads CASSLVQGLTPYEQYF. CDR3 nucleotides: TGTGCCAGCAGCTTGGTTCAGGGGCTAACCCCCTACGAGCAGTACTTC.

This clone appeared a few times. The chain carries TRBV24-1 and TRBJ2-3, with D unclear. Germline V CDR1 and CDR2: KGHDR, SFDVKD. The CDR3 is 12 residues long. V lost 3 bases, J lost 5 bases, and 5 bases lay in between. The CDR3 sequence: CATSDPEDTQYF. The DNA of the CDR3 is TGTGCCACCAGTGATCCGGAAGATACGCAGTATTTT.

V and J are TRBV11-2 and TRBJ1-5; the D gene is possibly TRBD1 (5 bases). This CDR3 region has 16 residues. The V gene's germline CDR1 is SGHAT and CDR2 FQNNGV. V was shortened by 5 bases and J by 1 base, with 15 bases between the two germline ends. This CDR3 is CASSLQGAGSNQPQHF. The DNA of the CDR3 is TGTGCCAGCAGCCTCCAAGGGGCGGGGAGCAATCAGCCCCAGCATTTT.

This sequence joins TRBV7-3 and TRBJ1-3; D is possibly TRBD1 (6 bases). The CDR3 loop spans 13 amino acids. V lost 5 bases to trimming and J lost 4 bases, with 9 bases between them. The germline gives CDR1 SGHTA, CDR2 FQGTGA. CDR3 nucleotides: TGTGCCAGCAGCGACAGGTCCGGAAACACCATATATTTT. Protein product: CASSDRSGNTIYF.